Listed here are 5 T cell receptor beta chains from one sample, sequenced in a study of blood T cell repertoires in COVID-19. Sequencing was performed with immunoSEQ multiplex PCR; in TCRdb, only in-frame clones are kept and a portion is missing. The sample consists of some 85,000 clones, 75% to 80% of them appearing once. The sequenced sample consisted of peripheral blood. The source is a man aged 70 or older with COVID-19, enrolled during active disease.

The V call is TRBV18, the J call TRBJ1-1; possibly TRBD1 for D (6 bases). CDR3 length: 15 amino acids. Trimming stripped 2 bases from V and 1 base from J, with 11 bases between. Per germline, CDR1 KGHSH and CDR2 LQKENI. The CDR3 coding sequence is TGTGCCAGCTCACCAGATTCAGGGGCGAACACTGAAGCTTTCTTT. It yields the protein CASSPDSGANTEAFF.

This chain connects TRBV5-6 to TRBJ1-4; weak D call: TRBD1 (5 bases). The V gene lost 1 base and the J gene lost 5 bases, with 9 bases spanning the gap. CDR3 length: 14 residues. Per the germline V gene, CDR1 is SGHDT and CDR2 is YYEEEE. The CDR3 loop is CASSLRAGNEKLFF. CDR3 DNA: TGTGCCAGCAGCTTGAGGGCAGGGAATGAAAAACTGTTTTTT.

This rearrangement joins TRBV7-2 to TRBJ1-1, with D maybe TRBD1 (5 bases). V lost 2 bases, J lost 0 bases, and 10 bases lay in between. Per germline, CDR1 SGHTA and CDR2 FQGNSA. The CDR3 length is 15 residues. CDR3 DNA: TGTGCCAGCAGCTTATCCCGGGGGATGAACACTGAAGCTTTCTTT. Translating it yields CASSLSRGMNTEAFF. The whole variable domain, filled in from reference TRBV7-2 and TRBJ1-1, reads GAGVSQSPSNKVTEKGKDVELRCDPISGHTALYWYRQSLGQGLEFLIYFQGNSAPDKSGLPSDRFSAERTGGSVSTLTIQRTQQEDSAVYLCASSLSRGMNTEAFFGQGTRLTVV.

This clone came up once. The chain has TRBV12-5 and TRBJ2-7, with TRBD2 matching over 16 bases. This CDR3 comprises 19 residues. J was trimmed by 5 bases and V by 1 base; bases with no gene match: 11. Germline assignment: CDR1 LGHNT and CDR2 FRNRAP. The CDR3 coding sequence is TGTGCTAGTGGTTTGGGGCCCGGGACTAGCGGGAGGGCCGTAAACGAGCAGTACTTC. This translates into CASGLGPGTSGRAVNEQYF.

The chain links TRBV6-5 to TRBJ1-1, with D perhaps matching TRBD1 (5 bases). CDR3 size: 14 residues. Germline V gene data show CDR1 as MNHEY and CDR2 as SVGAGI. The V end lost 5 bases, the J end lost 6 bases, and 16 bases lay between the germline ends. In nucleotides, the CDR3 is TGTGCCAGCAGTCCACAGCTCAGGGCGGCTGAAGCTTTCTTT. Its protein is CASSPQLRAAEAFF.